Listed below are T cell receptor beta chains from one sample, sequenced in a study of Ad26.COV2.S vaccination and SARS-CoV-2 variants. TCRdb keeps only in-frame clones here, not all; method: immunoSEQ multiplex PCR. The sample holds roughly 300,000 clones, around 88% seen once. The material sequenced was peripheral blood, taken in a trial of Ad26.COV2.S vaccine versus placebo. The receptors come from a person between 18 and 60 years old who received the Ad26.COV2.S COVID-19 vaccine or a placebo. Both conserved end residues are part of each CDR3. The D gene is left open where the match is weak. Some rows mark clone size as missing; the rest say once, few, many or name a class of expanded clone.

TRBJ1-1,NA,NA,TRBV7-9,CASSALGGGSEAFF,TGTGCCAGCAGCGCCCTTGGGGGGGGATCTGAAGCTTTCTTT
TRBJ2-3,TRBD2,NA,TRBV28,CASSSGTSGTDTQYF,TGTGCCAGCAGTTCCGGGACTAGCGGTACAGATACGCAGTATTTT
TRBJ2-2,NA,few,TRBV7-2,CASSLSGEDTGELFF,TGTGCCAGCAGCTTATCCGGGGAAGACACCGGGGAGCTGTTTTTT
TRBJ2-7,NA,NA,TRBV11-2,CASSPLTGGNEQYF,TGTGCCAGCAGCCCACTGACTGGCGGCAACGAGCAGTACTTC
TRBJ2-6,NA,once,TRBV10-3,CAMRSIGANVLTF,TGTGCCATGAGATCGATTGGGGCCAACGTCCTGACTTTC
TRBJ2-2,NA,NA,TRBV19,CASKHPNTGELFF,TGTGCCAGTAAACATCCGAACACCGGGGAGCTGTTTTTT
TRBJ1-1,NA,NA,TRBV2,CASSETDRPEAFF,TGTGCCAGCAGTGAAACTGACAGACCCGAAGCTTTCTTT
TRBJ1-2,NA,NA,TRBV19,CASTFGAEYNYGYTF,TGTGCCAGTACCTTCGGGGCGGAGTATAACTATGGCTACACCTTC
TRBJ2-7,NA,few,TRBV11-2,CASSSHGTFYEQYF,TGTGCCAGCAGCTCCCACGGGACATTCTACGAGCAGTACTTC
TRBJ1-4,NA,NA,TRBV19,CASSISAGTNEKLFF,TGTGCCAGTAGTATTTCAGCCGGAACTAATGAAAAACTGTTTTTT
TRBJ2-1,NA,NA,TRBV2,CASSEEGLGNEQFF,TGTGCCAGCAGTGAAGAGGGTCTCGGCAATGAGCAGTTCTTC
TRBJ2-1,NA,NA,TRBV3-1/TRBV3-2,CASSQEGNSIGEQFF,TGTGCCAGCAGCCAAGAAGGAAACTCAATTGGTGAGCAGTTCTTC
TRBJ2-2,NA,NA,TRBV7-6,CASSSLSAGELFF,TGTGCCAGCAGCTCCCTGAGCGCCGGGGAGCTGTTTTTT
TRBJ2-5,TRBD1,NA,TRBV7-2,CASSARDRGETQYF,TGTGCCAGCAGCGCTCGGGACAGGGGCGAGACCCAGTACTTC
TRBJ2-6,NA,NA,TRBV19,CASVAANVLTF,TGTGCCAGTGTTGCGGCCAACGTCCTGACTTTC
TRBJ2-6,NA,NA,TRBV24-1,CATSEPGAGANVLTF,TGTGCCACCAGTGAGCCCGGGGCTGGGGCCAACGTCCTGACTTTC
TRBJ2-7,NA,NA,TRBV6-5,CASPDGGYEQYF,TGTGCCAGCCCTGACGGGGGCTACGAGCAGTACTTC
TRBJ2-5,NA,NA,TRBV19,CASSIGSWETQYF,TGTGCCAGTAGTATTGGGTCCTGGGAGACCCAGTACTTC
TRBJ2-3,NA,NA,TRBV5-1,CASSLEGDKDTQYF,TGCGCCAGCAGCTTGGAGGGGGATAAGGATACGCAGTATTTT
TRBJ1-2,NA,NA,TRBV3-1/TRBV3-2,CASSPPRHADYGYTF,TGTGCCAGCAGCCCCCCGAGACACGCTGACTATGGCTACACCTTC
TRBJ1-3,NA,few,TRBV4-2,CASSQEEVSGNTIYF,TGTGCCAGCAGCCAAGAGGAGGTCTCTGGAAACACCATATATTTT
TRBJ2-1,NA,NA,TRBV7-2,CASSLGLTLSNIEQFF,TGTGCCAGCAGCTTAGGGCTCACATTATCTAACATTGAGCAGTTCTTC
TRBJ2-7,NA,few,TRBV27,CASSLSASGDYEQYF,TGTGCCAGCAGTTTATCGGCCTCAGGGGACTACGAGCAGTACTTC
TRBJ1-1,NA,NA,TRBV6-2/TRBV6-3,CASSQDPSTEAFF,TGTGCCAGCAGTCAGGACCCTAGCACTGAAGCTTTCTTT
TRBJ2-7,NA,NA,TRBV6-5,CASGGEHYEQYF,TGTGCCAGCGGGGGAGAACACTACGAGCAGTACTTC
TRBJ2-4,NA,NA,TRBV19,CASSIGTRGRGKNIQYF,TGTGCCAGTAGTATCGGAACGAGGGGCCGAGGCAAAAACATTCAGTACTTC
TRBJ2-1,TRBD2,NA,TRBV5-1,CASSLQGLAEYNEQFF,TGCGCCAGCAGCCTACAGGGACTAGCGGAATACAATGAGCAGTTCTTC
TRBJ1-5,NA,NA,TRBV6-5,CASSYSGGVNQPQHF,TGTGCCAGCAGTTACTCAGGGGGTGTCAATCAGCCCCAGCATTTT
TRBJ2-1,NA,NA,TRBV10-3,CAISQQGGYNEQFF,TGTGCCATCAGTCAACAGGGTGGGTACAATGAGCAGTTCTTC
TRBJ2-7,NA,NA,TRBV25-1,CASSELRATYEQYF,TGTGCCAGCAGTGAATTAAGGGCTACCTACGAGCAGTACTTC
TRBJ2-7,TRBD2,NA,TRBV7-2,CATSTGLAGYEQYF,TGTGCCACGTCTACGGGACTAGCGGGGTACGAGCAGTACTTC
TRBJ2-5,TRBD2,NA,TRBV6-2/TRBV6-3,CASSYDSSGSETQYF,TGTGCCAGCAGTTACGATAGTAGCGGGAGTGAGACCCAGTACTTC
TRBJ2-5,TRBD1,NA,TRBV4-3,CASSQHRQGPQETQYF,TGCGCCAGCAGCCAGCACCGACAGGGGCCCCAAGAGACCCAGTACTTC
TRBJ2-1,NA,once,TRBV28,CASRTLDTNNEQFF,TGTGCCAGCAGAACGCTGGACACTAACAATGAGCAGTTCTTC
TRBJ1-6,TRBD1,NA,TRBV14,CASSQPGDSNSPLHF,TGTGCCAGCAGCCAACCCGGGGACAGCAATTCACCCCTCCACTTT
TRBJ2-2,NA,NA,TRBV3-1/TRBV3-2,CATEGLANTGELFF,TGTGCCACAGAGGGACTCGCGAACACCGGGGAGCTGTTTTTT
TRBJ2-7,NA,NA,TRBV4-1,CASSPEHSNYEQYF,TGCGCCAGCAGCCCAGAGCACTCCAACTACGAGCAGTACTTC
TRBJ2-3,NA,NA,TRBV14,CASSPFSGGGSTDTQYF,TGTGCCAGCAGCCCGTTTTCCGGGGGTGGGAGCACAGATACGCAGTATTTT
TRBJ1-4,NA,few,TRBV6-1,CASSEGANEKLFF,TGTGCCAGCAGTGAAGGTGCTAATGAAAAACTGTTTTTT
TRBJ1-3,NA,NA,TRBV29-1,CSVEEGLSSGNTIYF,TGCAGCGTTGAAGAGGGCCTTAGCTCTGGAAACACCATATATTTT
TRBJ2-4,TRBD2,NA,TRBV19,CASSTTSALAKNIQYF,TGTGCCAGTAGTACGACTAGCGCACTAGCCAAAAACATTCAGTACTTC
TRBJ2-2,NA,few,TRBV5-1,CASSLASRQNTGELFF,TGCGCCAGCAGCTTGGCTTCTAGACAGAACACCGGGGAGCTGTTTTTT
TRBJ2-7,TRBD1,once,TRBV7-2,CASSPTRGHEQYF,TGTGCCAGCAGCCCAACGAGGGGGCACGAGCAGTACTTC
TRBJ2-3,TRBD1,NA,TRBV5-1,CASKATGGLWDTQYF,TGCGCCAGCAAGGCGACAGGGGGCCTTTGGGATACGCAGTATTTT
TRBJ1-2,NA,NA,TRBV4-1,CASSQEYGRTYGYTF,TGCGCCAGCAGCCAGGAATATGGACGGACCTATGGCTACACCTTC
TRBJ1-2,NA,NA,TRBV7-9,CASSHGGQFGYTF,TGTGCCAGCAGCCACGGCGGGCAATTTGGCTACACCTTC
TRBJ2-7,NA,NA,TRBV7-3,CASSAPDSYEQYF,TGTGCCAGCAGCGCCCCGGACTCCTACGAGCAGTACTTC
TRBJ2-1,TRBD1,NA,TRBV11-2,CASSLDRSSYNEQFF,TGTGCCAGCAGCTTGGACAGGAGCTCCTACAATGAGCAGTTCTTC
TRBJ2-7,TRBD2,NA,TRBV6-1,CASSEEIAGGEPHEQYF,TGTGCCAGCAGTGAAGAGATCGCGGGGGGTGAACCCCACGAGCAGTACTTC
TRBJ1-6,NA,NA,TRBV15,CATSRDRFSPLHF,TGTGCCACCAGCAGAGATCGGTTTTCACCCCTCCACTTT
TRBJ2-2,TRBD2,once,TRBV6-4,CANPIAGGNFCGELFF,TGTGCCAACCCTATTGCGGGAGGTAATTTCTGCGGGGAGCTGTTTTTT
TRBJ2-5,TRBD2,NA,TRBV15,CATSTDRGVSQETQYF,TGTGCCACCAGCACCGATCGGGGGGTCTCCCAAGAGACCCAGTACTTC
TRBJ1-2,NA,NA,TRBV12-3/TRBV12-4,CASSLSNYGYTF,TGTGCCAGCAGTTTAAGTAACTATGGCTACACCTTC
TRBJ2-1,NA,NA,TRBV5-6,CASSLSAFSSYNEQFF,TGTGCCAGCAGCTTGTCTGCATTCAGCTCCTACAATGAGCAGTTCTTC
TRBJ1-2,NA,NA,TRBV15,CATSRARKDYTF,TGTGCCACCAGCAGAGCCCGGAAGGACTACACCTTC
TRBJ2-3,TRBD2,NA,TRBV28,CASRFHSGGTDTQYF,TGTGCCAGCAGATTCCATAGCGGGGGGACAGATACGCAGTATTTT
TRBJ1-2,NA,NA,TRBV14,CASSQARHYGYTF,TGTGCCAGCAGCCAGGCACGGCACTATGGCTACACCTTC
TRBJ1-1,TRBD1,NA,TRBV27,CASSGGQAGRTEAFF,TGTGCCAGCAGTGGTGGACAGGCGGGGAGAACTGAAGCTTTCTTT
TRBJ1-2,NA,NA,TRBV5-5,CASSLEGGAAYGYTF,TGTGCCAGCAGCTTGGAGGGAGGGGCGGCCTATGGCTACACCTTC
TRBJ2-7,TRBD2,once,TRBV4-3,CASSQETLAGGNPYEQYF,TGCGCCAGCAGCCAAGAGACCCTAGCGGGGGGCAACCCCTACGAGCAGTACTTC